The present TCR beta chain was sequenced within a study of Ad26.COV2.S vaccination and SARS-CoV-2 variants. Turning to the study itself: Donor allocation was to the COV1001 Ad26.COV2.S trial arm. Study-wide points: Analytic work on TCR breadth and depth might have understated the full extent of total T cell responses.

Assay: immunoSEQ multiplex PCR; the TCRdb copy retains only in-frame clones and omits some. The data show 410,000 or so clones, with about 90% seen just once and approximately 1.7% held by the top ten. A remark on this clone: Antigen unknown.

Specified treatment: roughly 18 received Ad26.COV2.S at low or high dose, single or two shots; roughly five received placebo; per-sample allocation not given. Collection of samples fell on day 63 after the first vaccine or placebo injection. The CDR3 is 17 amino acids. Between the trimmed V and J ends, which lost 5 bases and 4 bases, there was a span of 22 bases. Germline loops: CDR1 SEHNR, CDR2 FQNEAQ (reference sequence). This sequence joins TRBV7-9 and TRBJ2-3; D may correspond to TRBD1 or TRBD2 (5 bases each). The TCR was taken from a person aged 18 to 59 who received the Ad26.COV2.S COVID-19 vaccine or a placebo. The material was peripheral blood, obtained in a trial of Ad26.COV2.S vaccine versus placebo. CDR3 sequence: CASSPILGDMSADTQYF. CDR3 in DNA: TGTGCCAGCAGCCCAATCTTGGGGGATATGAGTGCAGATACGCAGTATTTT. Full variable domain (rest looked up from reference TRBV7-9 and TRBJ2-3): DTGVSQNPRHKITKRGQNVTFRCDPISEHNRLYWYRQTLGQGPEFLTYFQNEAQLEKSRLLSDRFSAERPKGSFSTLEIQRTEQGDSAMYLCASSPILGDMSADTQYFGPGTRLTVL.